Sequencing of this T cell receptor (beta chain) was carried out in a study of T cells in Graves' hyperthyroidism and ophthalmopathy. Whole-study results and caveats: Prediction of ophthalmopathy progression came a median approximately 6.5 months pre-onset. The majority of expanded thyroid clonotypes above 0.001 also appeared in blood.

Uncontrolled infection, other autoimmune disease, pregnancy and lactation each barred patients from inclusion. Diagnoses were made from clinical symptoms, serum measures (thyroxine and TRAb), thyroid ultrasound and orbital computed tomography. TCR beta CDR3 region amplification was performed from RNA transcripts. The TCR CDR3 first-round RT-PCR relied on the HTBI primer set. From the multiplex PCR reads, TCRdb called clonotypes with MiXCR, one entry per CDR3 protein. This table holds 550,000 to 700,000 distinct CDR3 sequences, around 46% found once. Comment on this clonotype: Its antigen is as yet unknown.

The CDR3 runs 13 residues. The V end was cut by 6 bases, the J end by 3 bases, with 12 bases between. Germline CDR1 and CDR2: SGHDT and YYEEEE. Sequencing was carried out using peripheral blood or thyroid tissue (not recorded which). The chain is built from TRBV5-6 and TRBJ2-5, with a possible D match to TRBD2 (5 bases). This sequence originates from an adult woman with Graves' disease, either hyperthyroidism or ophthalmopathy (not recorded which). The CDR3 DNA sequence: TGTGCCAGCACGCCTAGCCAGAAAGAGACCCAGTACTTC. Translated, it gives CASTPSQKETQYF. Full variable domain (missing parts from reference TRBV5-6 and TRBJ2-5): DAGVTQSPTHLIKTRGQQVTLRCSPKSGHDTVSWYQQALGQGPQFIFQYYEEEERQRGNFPDRFSGHQFPNYSSELNVNALLLGDSALYLCASTPSQKETQYFGPGTRLLVL.